A selection of T cell receptor beta chains follows, all from one sample in a study of cytomegalovirus exposure and HLA in healthy donors. Generated by immunoSEQ multiplex PCR, the TCRdb table keeps only in-frame clones and is missing some. This table holds around 71,000 clones. Specimen: PBMCs. Receptors were obtained from a young woman in good health and CMV-seronegative. The CDR3 runs from the conserved cysteine through the conserved F or W. D genes are given only for firm matches.

j_gene,d_gene,v_gene,len,CDR3aa,CDR3nt
TRBJ1-1,-,TRBV9,14,CASSAGAGNTEAFF,TGTGCCAGCAGCGCAGGGGCGGGGAACACTGAAGCTTTCTTT
TRBJ2-7,TRBD1,TRBV28,14,CASSSGTEVYEQYF,TGTGCCAGCAGTTCCGGGACAGAAGTCTACGAGCAGTACTTC
TRBJ1-6,-,TRBV12-2,17,CASRPPGPGQSNSPLHF,TGTGCAAGTCGCCCACCAGGACCGGGACAGAGCAATTCACCCCTCCACTTT
TRBJ2-5,-,TRBV7-2,12,CASSATLETQYF,TGTGCCAGCAGTGCTACTTTGGAGACCCAGTACTTC
TRBJ2-7,TRBD2,TRBV19,15,CASKGAGLGEHEQYF,TGTGCCAGTAAGGGAGCGGGACTAGGAGAACACGAGCAGTACTTC
TRBJ2-1,TRBD1,TRBV18,16,CASSSNTGASYNEQFF,TGTGCCAGCTCCTCTAATACAGGGGCCTCCTACAATGAGCAGTTCTTC
TRBJ2-7,-,TRBV27,14,CASRPAGFPYEQYF,TGTGCCAGCAGACCAGCGGGTTTTCCCTACGAGCAGTACTTC
TRBJ2-5,TRBD1,TRBV15,13,CATKDRVWETQYF,TGTGCCACAAAGGACAGGGTATGGGAGACCCAGTACTTC
TRBJ1-4,-,TRBV5-1,16,CASSSGPQGTNEKLFF,TGCGCCAGCAGCTCCGGGCCCCAGGGAACTAATGAAAAACTGTTTTTT
TRBJ1-1,TRBD1,TRBV5-1,15,CASSSDRVVNTEAFF,TGCGCCAGCAGTTCCGACAGGGTGGTGAACACTGAAGCTTTCTTT
TRBJ1-1,-,TRBV29-1,14,CSATTSVGATEAFF,TGCAGCGCCACAACGAGCGTGGGGGCCACTGAAGCTTTCTTT
TRBJ2-2,TRBD2,TRBV28,13,CASSWTSTGELFF,TGTGCCAGCAGTTGGACTAGCACCGGGGAGCTGTTTTTT
TRBJ1-4,-,TRBV9,13,CASTRDGNEKLFF,TGTGCCAGCACCCGGGATGGTAATGAAAAACTGTTTTTT
TRBJ1-3,TRBD1,TRBV30,15,CAWSGDRSSGNTIYF,TGTGCCTGGAGTGGGGACAGGAGCTCTGGAAACACCATATATTTT
TRBJ2-7,TRBD1,TRBV5-6,17,CASSRRMTGGTIYEQYF,TGTGCCAGCAGCCGGAGGATGACAGGGGGGACAATTTACGAGCAGTACTTC
TRBJ2-5,TRBD1,TRBV2,14,CASRNRGLSETQYF,TGTGCCAGCAGGAACAGGGGATTGTCAGAGACCCAGTACTTC
TRBJ1-1,TRBD1,TRBV19,15,CASSIRAGGTTEAFF,TGTGCCAGTAGTATAAGGGCAGGGGGTACCACTGAAGCTTTCTTT
TRBJ2-4,TRBD1,TRBV5-1,13,CASSLRGQNIQYF,TGCGCCAGCAGCTTGAGGGGGCAAAACATTCAGTACTTC
TRBJ1-3,TRBD1,TRBV6-5,14,CASSRGGRGNTIYF,TGTGCCAGCAGTCGAGGGGGCCGCGGAAACACCATATATTTT
TRBJ1-2,-,TRBV10-3,14,CAISEYGANYGYTF,TGTGCCATCAGTGAATACGGAGCTAACTATGGCTACACCTTC
TRBJ1-1,TRBD1,TRBV5-6,15,CASSNDLQGGTEAFF,TGTGCCAGCAGTAACGACCTACAGGGGGGGACTGAAGCTTTCTTT
TRBJ2-7,TRBD1,TRBV7-9,15,CASSQGQGASYEQYF,TGTGCCAGCAGCCAGGGACAGGGGGCATCCTACGAGCAGTACTTC
TRBJ2-4,TRBD2,TRBV7-2,14,CASSLTGGKNIQYF,TGTGCCAGCAGCTTAACGGGGGGCAAAAACATTCAGTACTTC
TRBJ2-7,TRBD2,TRBV10-2,13,CASRVAGGNEQYF,TGCGCCAGCAGGGTAGCGGGAGGGAACGAGCAGTACTTC
TRBJ2-7,TRBD2,TRBV7-2,16,CASSLTVLAGLYEQYF,TGTGCCAGCAGCCTAACAGTACTAGCGGGGCTCTACGAGCAGTACTTC
TRBJ1-1,-,TRBV25-1,11,CASRENTEAFF,TGTGCCAGCCGGGAGAACACTGAAGCTTTCTTT
TRBJ2-7,-,TRBV28,11,CASRISYEQYF,TGTGCCAGCAGGATTAGTTACGAGCAGTACTTC
TRBJ2-7,TRBD2,TRBV7-9,17,CASSLAPGGGRPYEQYF,TGTGCCAGCAGCTTAGCACCCGGCGGGGGAAGGCCCTACGAGCAGTACTTC
TRBJ2-1,-,TRBV6-6,15,CASSPPGLGGNEQFF,TGTGCCAGCAGCCCGCCCGGTCTAGGGGGAAATGAGCAGTTCTTC
TRBJ1-2,TRBD1,TRBV11-2,14,CASSLRQGDYGYTF,TGTGCCAGCAGCCTCAGACAGGGGGACTATGGCTACACCTTC
TRBJ1-2,-,TRBV1,14,CTSSQDRVNYGYTF,TGCACCAGCAGCCAAGACAGGGTCAACTATGGCTACACCTTC
TRBJ2-7,-,TRBV4-3,13,CASSQEGSYEQYF,TGCGCCAGCAGCCAGGAGGGCTCCTACGAGCAGTACTTC
TRBJ2-1,TRBD2,TRBV7-3,13,CASSYVAGGLEFF,TGTGCCAGCAGCTACGTAGCGGGGGGCTTAGAGTTCTTC
TRBJ2-1,-,TRBV4-2,15,CASSQVGGSYNEQFF,TGTGCCAGCAGCCAAGTGGGGGGCTCCTACAATGAGCAGTTCTTC
TRBJ2-5,-,TRBV30,11,CAWSPTGYQYF,TGTGCCTGGAGCCCGACGGGATACCAGTACTTC
TRBJ2-4,-,TRBV4-1,15,CASSQDGLAKNIQYF,TGCGCCAGCAGCCAAGATGGGCTAGCCAAAAACATTCAGTACTTC
TRBJ1-6,TRBD1,TRBV6-5,15,CASSLSTGGVSPLHF,TGTGCCAGCAGTTTGTCGACAGGGGGCGTTTCACCCCTCCACTTT
TRBJ2-7,TRBD1,TRBV18,15,CASSRTGVGSYEQYF,TGTGCCAGCTCACGCACAGGGGTTGGGTCCTACGAGCAGTACTTC
TRBJ1-5,-,TRBV7-9,14,CASSQGRDGQPQHF,TGTGCCAGCAGCCAAGGGAGGGATGGCCAGCCCCAGCATTTT
TRBJ2-6,-,TRBV5-6,16,CASSLRRGSGANVLTF,TGTGCCAGCAGCCTTCGACGGGGGTCTGGGGCCAACGTCCTGACTTTC
TRBJ1-6,TRBD1,TRBV7-3,14,CASSSGTGESPLHF,TGTGCCAGCAGCTCAGGGACAGGGGAATCACCCCTCCACTTT
TRBJ2-7,TRBD1,TRBV27,14,CASSSGQGAYEQYF,TGTGCCAGCAGTTCAGGACAGGGGGCCTACGAGCAGTACTTC
TRBJ1-4,-,TRBV6-5,15,CASSRIGGAGEKLFF,TGTGCCAGCAGCCGCATTGGGGGGGCAGGGGAAAAACTGTTTTTT
TRBJ2-3,-,TRBV6-4,13,CASSGGLTDTQYF,TGTGCCAGCAGTGGGGGGCTCACAGATACGCAGTATTTT
TRBJ2-7,-,TRBV18,12,CASSNRVYEQYF,TGTGCCAGCTCAAACAGGGTCTACGAGCAGTACTTC
TRBJ2-2,-,TRBV6-5,14,CASQRGLNTGELFF,TGTGCCAGCCAGCGTGGCCTCAACACCGGGGAGCTGTTTTTT
TRBJ2-1,TRBD1,TRBV4-1,16,CASSQLPGQGGNEQFF,TGCGCCAGCAGCCAACTACCGGGACAGGGGGGAAATGAGCAGTTCTTC
TRBJ2-7,TRBD2,TRBV29-1,13,CSVRGGPAYEQYF,TGCAGCGTGCGGGGGGGACCAGCCTACGAGCAGTACTTC
TRBJ2-1,-,TRBV14,14,CASSQFVQPNEQFF,TGTGCCAGCAGCCAATTTGTACAGCCCAATGAGCAGTTCTTC
TRBJ2-5,TRBD1,TRBV7-8,14,CASSSGQGRETQYF,TGTGCCAGCAGCTCAGGACAGGGGAGAGAGACCCAGTACTTC
TRBJ2-7,-,TRBV7-2,18,CASSQEGGSSTSSYEQYF,TGTGCCAGCAGCCAAGAGGGGGGGAGTTCAACCTCAAGCTACGAGCAGTACTTC
TRBJ2-2,-,TRBV6-4,14,CASSDSEGAGELFF,TGTGCCAGCAGTGACTCTGAGGGGGCCGGGGAGCTGTTTTTT
TRBJ1-6,TRBD1,TRBV28,15,CAIHRGGSYNSPLHF,TGTGCCATCCACAGGGGTGGCTCCTATAATTCACCCCTCCACTTT
TRBJ2-7,-,TRBV27,15,CASSLWVEGPYEQYF,TGTGCCAGCAGTTTATGGGTCGAGGGTCCCTACGAGCAGTACTTC
TRBJ2-2,-,TRBV7-8,14,CASSLDSITGELFF,TGTGCCAGCAGCTTAGACAGTATCACCGGGGAGCTGTTTTTT
TRBJ1-2,-,TRBV11-2,15,CASSPGGGANYGYTF,TGTGCCAGCAGCCCGGGGGGGGGCGCAAACTATGGCTACACCTTC
TRBJ2-1,-,TRBV28,14,CASRVDSSYNEQFF,TGTGCCAGCAGGGTGGACAGCTCCTACAATGAGCAGTTCTTC
TRBJ2-5,-,TRBV6-1,13,CASSAEYQETQYF,TGTGCCAGCAGTGCTGAGTACCAAGAGACCCAGTACTTC
TRBJ1-5,-,TRBV7-9,12,CASSFEAQPQHF,TGTGCCAGCAGCTTCGAGGCGCAGCCCCAGCATTTT
TRBJ1-4,TRBD1,TRBV6-5,14,CASRRGQFNEKLFF,TGTGCCAGCCGTCGGGGACAGTTTAATGAAAAACTGTTTTTT